These 21 T cell receptor beta chains originate from one sample sequenced in a study of regulatory T cells in long-lasting Graves disease. Libraries of TCR beta came from iRepertoire HTBI primers plus Arm-PCR of CDR3 regions. Each CDR3 protein gets one entry after TCRdb re-called the multiplex PCR reads with MiXCR. The sample has some 600,000 distinct CDR3 sequences; around 16% are singletons. As for time point: newly diagnosed GD, antithyroid drugs for less than 3 months. The TCR library was made from RNA that had been extracted from PBMCs in TRIzol. This sample was also put to use in a study of T cells in Graves' hyperthyroidism and ophthalmopathy.

The sequences come from peripheral blood mononuclear cells (PBMCs), collected at new diagnosis, from a patient treated with antithyroid drugs. These receptors originate from a man younger than 35 with Graves disease.

The chain uses TRBV2 and TRBJ2-3, with TRBD1 as a possible D gene (6 bases). The germline V gene encodes CDR1 SNHLY and CDR2 FYNNEI. Trimming took 5 bases from V and 5 from J, leaving 17 bases between them. CDR3 length equals 15 residues. The CDR3 nucleotides are TGTGCCAGCAGTCAATTACAGGGATTGCTAGATACGCAGTATTTT. Its protein is CASSQLQGLLDTQYF.

The V call is TRBV28, the J call TRBJ2-5, with TRBD2 identical over 7 bases. The CDR3 has 15 residues. The V segment lost 4 bases and the J segment 5 bases; nucleotides outside the gene matches: 10. Germline CDR1 and CDR2: MDHEN and SYDVKM. The CDR3 here is CASSWGGTSWETQYF. DNA for the CDR3: TGTGCCAGCAGTTGGGGGGGGACTTCTTGGGAGACCCAGTACTTC. Full variable domain (outside the CDR3, taken from reference TRBV28 and TRBJ2-5): DVKVTQSSRYLVKRTGEKVFLECVQDMDHENMFWYRQDPGLGLRLIYFSYDVKMKEKGDIPEGYSVSREKKERFSLILESASTNQTSMYLCASSWGGTSWETQYFGPGTRLLVL.

A note on this clonotype: This could be a read error, since a much larger clone is one nucleotide away. CDR3 residues: CGARGVGLNEQFF. CDR3 nucleotide sequence: TGCGGTGCTAGGGGGGTAGGGTTGAATGAGCAGTTCTTC. The gene calls are TRBV20-1 and TRBJ2-1; D possibly uses TRBD1 or TRBD2 (6 bases each). This CDR3 region has 13 residues. The V gene's germline CDR1 is DFQATT and CDR2 SNEGSKA (reference sequence).

A note on this clonotype: An end of the junction does not agree with germline; a read error may underlie this. The J gene is TRBJ2-5, the V gene TRBV28, with 7 bases matching TRBD1. Germline assignment: CDR1 MDHEN and CDR2 SYDVKM. This CDR3 comprises 13 residues. CDR3 in amino acids: CASNRGLGEAQYF. In DNA form, the CDR3 reads TGTGCCAGCAACAGGGGATTGGGAGAGGCCCAGTACTTC.

This clonotype was seen many times. The chain is built from TRBV30 and TRBJ2-3, with 10 positions matching TRBD2. This CDR3 has 13 amino acids. V trimming: 7 bases; J trimming: 1 base; junction bases outside the gene matches: 2. Germline V gene sequence: CDR1 GTSNPN, CDR2 SVGIG (reference sequence). Here the CDR3 DNA reads TGTGCCTCAACTAGCGGGGGCACAGATACGCAGTATTTT. This codes for CASTSGGTDTQYF.

The chain carries TRBV5-5 and TRBJ2-7; 9 nucleotides line up with TRBD1. The CDR3 is 15 residues long. CDR1 and CDR2 (germline): SGHKS, YYEKEE (reference sequence). V dropped 0 bases and J dropped 1; count of bases not matched to a gene: 2. This chain's CDR3 is CASSLVQGASYEQYF. In DNA form, the CDR3 reads TGTGCCAGCAGCTTGGTACAGGGGGCTTCCTACGAGCAGTACTTC.

There are a few counts of this clonotype. The genes are TRBV9 and TRBJ2-2; 10 nucleotides line up with TRBD1. Germline values: CDR1 SGDLS, CDR2 YYNGEE. The CDR3 sequence is 15 residues long. The J segment lost 8 bases and the V segment lost 3 bases, leaving 7 bases of the junction unmatched. The CDR3 coding sequence is TGTGCCAGCAGCGATCCGGGACAGGGGATTGGGGAGCTGTTTTTT. Its protein is CASSDPGQGIGELFF. Complete variable domain (other parts from reference TRBV9 and TRBJ2-2): DSGVTQTPKHLITATGQRVTLRCSPRSGDLSVYWYQQSLDQGLQFLIQYYNGEERAKGNILERFSAQQFPDLHSELNLSSLELGDSALYFCASSDPGQGIGELFFGEGSRLTVL.

In this sample, this clonotype turned up many times. The rearrangement joins TRBV27 to TRBJ1-1, with D possibly matching TRBD1 (5 bases). The ends were cut back, 4 bases at V and 4 bases at J, with 16 bases in the middle. The CDR3 covers 15 residues. Germline V gene lookup returns CDR1 MNHEY and CDR2 SMNVEV (reference sequence). The CDR3 is CASSSGLVGGTEAFF. CDR3 DNA sequence: TGTGCCAGCAGTTCGGGGCTTGTCGGGGGCACTGAAGCTTTCTTT.

A remark on this clonotype: The junction departs from the called germline gene at one end, perhaps through a read error. This chain joins TRBV7-7 and TRBJ2-7, with 9 bases fitting TRBD2. This CDR3 contains 17 residues. CDR1 is SSHAT, CDR2 FNYEAQ, per germline (reference sequence). The DNA for the CDR3 is TGTGCTAGCAGCTTAGCTCCTCTGAGGCGGGAGGGAGGTGAGCAGTACTTC. Encoded protein: CASSLAPLRREGGEQYF. Full variable domain (rest looked up from reference TRBV7-7 and TRBJ2-7): GAGVSQSPRYKVTKRGQDVTLRCDPISSHATLYWYQQALGQGPEFLTYFNYEAQPDKSGLPSDRFSAERPEGSISTLTIQRTEQRDSAMYRCASSLAPLRREGGEQYFGPGTRLTVT.

V is TRBV9 and J is TRBJ2-3, with 9 bases lining up with TRBD2. The germline CDR1 and CDR2 sequences are SGDLS and YYNGEE. V was pared by 2 bases and J by 4 bases, with 8 bases of the junction left unmatched. The CDR3 extends over 16 amino acids. CDR3 sequence reads: CASSVLAGVSPDTQYF. In DNA, the CDR3 is TGTGCCAGCAGCGTCTTAGCGGGAGTCTCCCCAGATACGCAGTATTTT.

This clonotype showed up just a few times. The chain links TRBV3-1 to TRBJ1-5; D is uncertain. V was shortened by 1 base and J by 6 bases, with 7 bases between the two germline ends. The CDR3 is 13 amino acids. The germline gives CDR1 LGHDT, CDR2 YNNKEL (reference sequence). CDR3 sequence (DNA): TGTGCCAGCAGCCAAGGGTTGTCTCAGCCCCAGCATTTT. Translation gives CASSQGLSQPQHF. Together with reference TRBV3-1 and TRBJ1-5, the CDR3 gives the full variable domain: DTAVSQTPKYLVTQMGNDKSIKCEQNLGHDTMYWYKQDSKKFLKIMFSYNNKELIINETVPNRFSPKSPDKAHLNLHINSLELGDSAVYFCASSQGLSQPQHFGDGTRLSIL.

CDR3 DNA sequence: TGTGCCAGCAGCCCGACTGGGGGGTCAAACACTGAAGCTTTCTTT. This gives the protein CASSPTGGSNTEAFF. V is TRBV9 and J is TRBJ1-1; D may be TRBD1 (5 bases). Trimming removed 4 bases at V and 2 bases at J, with 15 bases between. The germline V gene encodes CDR1 SGDLS and CDR2 YYNGEE. CDR3 size: 15 residues.

This chain links TRBV3-1 with TRBJ2-7; D unresolved. Germline values: CDR1 LGHDT, CDR2 YNNKEL (reference sequence). The V end was cut by 3 bases, the J end by 2 bases, with 8 bases between. This CDR3 contains 13 residues. The CDR3 nucleotides are TGTGCCAGCAGCCATGACTTTACCTACGAGCAGTACTTC. This translates into CASSHDFTYEQYF.

The CDR3 reads CASSFSTGNLQETQYF. The CDR3 DNA reads as TGTGCCAGCAGCTTCAGCACGGGGAACTTACAAGAGACCCAGTACTTC. The chain links TRBV7-3 to TRBJ2-5; TRBD2 might be the D (5 bases). The CDR3 totals 16 residues. The V gene's germline CDR1 is SGHTA and CDR2 FQGTGA. Between the trimmed V and J ends, which lost 3 bases and 2 bases, there was a span of 16 bases.

The chain uses TRBV7-9 and TRBJ1-2; TRBD1 agrees at 8 bases. Germline CDR1 reads SEHNR; CDR2 reads FQNEAQ (reference sequence). Germline trimming cut 5 bases from V and 4 bases from J; bases unmatched to any gene: 9. This CDR3 has 15 amino acids. The DNA for the CDR3 is TGTGCCAGCAGCAGGGCCGGGACAGGAACCTATGGCTACACCTTC. Its translation is CASSRAGTGTYGYTF.

V usage is TRBV13 and J usage is TRBJ2-1; TRBD1 matches at 10 bases. Trimming removed 6 bases from V and 2 bases from J; junction bases left unmatched: 7. Per the germline V gene, CDR1 is PRHDT and CDR2 is FYEKMQ (reference sequence). This CDR3 is built from 16 residues. CDR3 nucleotide sequence: TGTGCCAGCAGACCTACCGGGACAGGGGCCTACAATGAGCAGTTCTTC. Its protein product is CASRPTGTGAYNEQFF.

This clonotype was detected a few times. The chain couples TRBV14 to TRBJ2-1; 12 bases line up with TRBD2. Germline trimming cut 3 bases from V and 0 bases from J; bases unmatched to any gene: 12. Germline lookup yields CDR1 SGHDN and CDR2 FVKESK. The CDR3 contains 20 residues. CDR3 DNA sequence: TGTGCCAGCAGCCAGCCCTGGGAAACTAGCGGGAGGAACTCCTACAATGAGCAGTTCTTC. Protein sequence: CASSQPWETSGRNSYNEQFF.

The chain joins TRBV2 to TRBJ2-3; D is possibly TRBD1 (6 bases). V was pared by 3 bases and J by 2 bases, with 15 bases between. CDR1 is SNHLY and CDR2 is FYNNEI in the germline V gene. CDR3 length: 16 residues. The CDR3 protein is CASSESTGQLTDTQYF. The CDR3 coding sequence is TGTGCCAGCAGTGAGTCTACCGGACAGCTCACAGATACGCAGTATTTT.

A few counts support this clonotype. This rearrangement joins TRBV6-1 to TRBJ2-7; 7 bases are a match to TRBD1. The CDR3 is 12 amino acids. Germline CDR1 MNHNS, CDR2 SASEGT. J gave up 3 bases and V 6 bases, and 2 bases lay outside the gene matches. CDR3 loop: CASSTGVYEQYF. In DNA, the CDR3 is TGTGCCAGCAGCACAGGGGTCTACGAGCAGTACTTC.

The chain carries TRBV12-3 or TRBV12-4 and TRBJ1-3; tentative D call: TRBD1 (6 bases). The V end lost 5 bases, the J end lost 0 bases, and 11 bases lay between the germline ends. The CDR3 consists of 15 residues. The CDR3 spells CASSPGVSSGNTIYF. The CDR3 bases are TGTGCCAGCAGTCCAGGGGTTAGCTCTGGAAACACCATATATTTT.

In this sample, this clonotype turned up many times. This chain uses TRBV5-4 with TRBJ2-5; TRBD2 aligns across 8 bases. After removal of 5 bases from V and 2 bases from J, the junction contained 8 bases not matched to a gene. The V gene's germline CDR1 is SGHNT and CDR2 YYREEE (reference sequence). The CDR3 is made up of 15 amino acids. The chain's CDR3 is CASSSRGGGQETQYF. The CDR3 DNA follows: TGTGCCAGCAGTTCCCGGGGGGGGGGACAAGAGACCCAGTACTTC.